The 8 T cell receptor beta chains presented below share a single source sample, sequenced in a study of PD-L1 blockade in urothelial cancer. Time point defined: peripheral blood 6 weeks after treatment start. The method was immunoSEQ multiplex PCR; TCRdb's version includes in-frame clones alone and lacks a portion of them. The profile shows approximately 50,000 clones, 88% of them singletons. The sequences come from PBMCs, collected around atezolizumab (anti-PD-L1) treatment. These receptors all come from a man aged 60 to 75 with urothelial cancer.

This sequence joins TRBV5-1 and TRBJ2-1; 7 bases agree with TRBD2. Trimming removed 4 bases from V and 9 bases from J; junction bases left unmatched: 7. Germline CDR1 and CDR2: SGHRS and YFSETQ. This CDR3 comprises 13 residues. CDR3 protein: CASSILAQGEQFF. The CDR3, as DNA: TGCGCCAGCAGCATACTAGCGCAGGGTGAGCAGTTCTTC. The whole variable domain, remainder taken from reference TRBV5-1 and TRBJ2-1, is KAGVTQTPRYLIKTRGQQVTLSCSPISGHRSVSWYQQTPGQGLQFLFEYFSETQRNKGNFPGRFSGRQFSNSRSEMNVSTLELGDSALYLCASSILAQGEQFFGPGTRLTVL.

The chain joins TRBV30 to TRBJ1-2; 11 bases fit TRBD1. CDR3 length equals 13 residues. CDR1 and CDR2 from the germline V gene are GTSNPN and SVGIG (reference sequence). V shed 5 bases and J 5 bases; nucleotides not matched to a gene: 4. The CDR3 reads CAWLRDRGYGYTF. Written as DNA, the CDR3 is TGTGCCTGGTTACGGGACAGGGGGTATGGCTACACCTTC.

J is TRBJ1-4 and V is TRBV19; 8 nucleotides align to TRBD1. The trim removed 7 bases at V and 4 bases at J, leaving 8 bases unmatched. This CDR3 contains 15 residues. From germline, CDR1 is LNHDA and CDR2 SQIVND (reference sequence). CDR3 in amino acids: CASKLAGQGNEKLFF. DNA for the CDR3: TGTGCCAGTAAACTCGCCGGACAGGGTAATGAAAAACTGTTTTTT.

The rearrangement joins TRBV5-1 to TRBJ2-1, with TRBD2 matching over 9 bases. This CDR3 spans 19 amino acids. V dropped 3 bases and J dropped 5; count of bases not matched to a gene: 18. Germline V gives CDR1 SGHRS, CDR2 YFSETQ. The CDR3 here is CASSWDSSGNQPINNEQFF. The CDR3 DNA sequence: TGCGCCAGCAGCTGGGACTCTAGCGGGAACCAACCTATAAACAATGAGCAGTTCTTC.

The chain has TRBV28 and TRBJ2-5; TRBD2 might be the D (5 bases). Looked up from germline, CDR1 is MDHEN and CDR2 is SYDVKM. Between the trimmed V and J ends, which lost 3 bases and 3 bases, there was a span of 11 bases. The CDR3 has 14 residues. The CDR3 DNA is TGTGCCAGCAGTTTCCGAAGCGGAGAAGAGACCCAGTACTTC. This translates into CASSFRSGEETQYF.

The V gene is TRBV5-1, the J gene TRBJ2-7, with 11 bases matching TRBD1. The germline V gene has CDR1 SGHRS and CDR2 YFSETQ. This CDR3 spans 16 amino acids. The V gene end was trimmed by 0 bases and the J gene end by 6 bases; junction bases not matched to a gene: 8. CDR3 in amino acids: CASSLALGTGGAEQYF. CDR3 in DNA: TGCGCCAGCAGCTTGGCCCTAGGGACAGGGGGAGCCGAGCAGTACTTC. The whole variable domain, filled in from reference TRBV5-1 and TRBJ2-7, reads KAGVTQTPRYLIKTRGQQVTLSCSPISGHRSVSWYQQTPGQGLQFLFEYFSETQRNKGNFPGRFSGRQFSNSRSEMNVSTLELGDSALYLCASSLALGTGGAEQYFGPGTRLTVT.

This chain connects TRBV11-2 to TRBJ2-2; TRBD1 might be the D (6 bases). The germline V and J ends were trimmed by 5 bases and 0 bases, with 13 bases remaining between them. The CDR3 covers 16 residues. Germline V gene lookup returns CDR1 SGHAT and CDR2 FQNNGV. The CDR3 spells CASSMRTATNTGELFF. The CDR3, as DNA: TGTGCCAGCAGCATGAGGACAGCTACGAACACCGGGGAGCTGTTTTTT.

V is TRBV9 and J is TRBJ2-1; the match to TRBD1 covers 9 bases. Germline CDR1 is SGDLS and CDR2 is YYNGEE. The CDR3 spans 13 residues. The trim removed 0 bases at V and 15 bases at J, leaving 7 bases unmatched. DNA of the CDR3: TGTGCCAGCAGCGTAGTAAAAGGACAGGGGACGTTCTTC. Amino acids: CASSVVKGQGTFF.